What follows are 24 T cell receptor beta chains derived from one specimen sequenced in a study of CD8 T cells in ankylosing spondylitis (dated by TCRdb to the late 2010s). Findings and caveats that apply to the study as a whole: A TCR beta motif made up of about eight highly homologous amino acid variants appeared to be characteristic of blood from ankylosing spondylitis patients.

Library preparation employed 5' RACE. The instrument was an Illumina HiSeq 2500. TCRdb took the public reads, trimmed them with fastp at Q25, ran MiXCR for clone calling and kept in-frame beta chains. Every entry covers one CDR3 protein and lists the most common genes and DNA from its rows. A total of some 800,000 distinct CDR3 sequences appear in this sample, over 9.5% of them only once. Under 0.6% of the sample is taken by the ten largest. No antigen has been assigned to these receptors. The sequenced material came from blood, either unsorted or a sorted T cell fraction (not recorded which). Source of these receptors: a male donor with ankylosing spondylitis.

This clonotype was detected only a few times. This chain joins TRBV20-1 and TRBJ2-1; maybe TRBD1 (6 bases). CDR3 length equals 14 residues. The ends were cut back, 6 bases at V and 2 bases at J, with 14 bases in the middle. CDR1 is DFQATT, CDR2 SNEGSKA, per germline (reference sequence). In DNA, the CDR3 is TGCAGTGCAATTACAGGGAATCCCTACAATGAGCAGTTCTTC. This sequence encodes CSAITGNPYNEQFF.

This clonotype has a count of ten or more. The V gene is TRBV6-5, the J gene TRBJ1-2, with TRBD1 identical over 8 bases. Germline loops: CDR1 MNHEY, CDR2 SVGAGI. CDR3 length: 15 amino acids. The V segment lost 2 bases and the J segment 6 bases; nucleotides outside the gene matches: 8. CDR3 sequence reads: CASSYLTGGGNGYTF. The CDR3 DNA sequence: TGTGCCAGCAGTTACCTTACAGGGGGTGGTAATGGCTACACCTTC.

This chain's CDR3 is CASSSVPGDTQYF. For the CDR3, the DNA is TGCGCCAGCAGCTCGGTGCCGGGAGATACGCAGTATTTT. The chain recombines TRBV5-1 with TRBJ2-3, with D hard to call. The CDR3 has 13 residues. The germline V and J ends were trimmed by 3 bases and 5 bases, with 10 bases remaining between them. Per germline, CDR1 SGHRS and CDR2 YFSETQ.

This clonotype was seen ten or more times. The chain uses TRBV28 and TRBJ1-1, with D maybe TRBD1 (6 bases). The V end lost 5 bases, the J end lost 3 bases, and 16 bases lay between the germline ends. Looked up from germline, CDR1 is MDHEN and CDR2 is SYDVKM. This CDR3 is built from 15 residues. CDR3 loop: CASSTTGTGYTEAFF. Written as DNA, the CDR3 is TGTGCCAGCAGTACAACAGGGACTGGTTACACTGAAGCTTTCTTT.

This clonotype has only a few counts. This chain joins TRBV7-2 and TRBJ1-1; D ambiguous. V lost 2 bases and J lost 3, with 10 bases in between. CDR1 SGHTA and CDR2 FQGNSA come from the germline V gene. The CDR3 contains 14 residues. This CDR3 reads CASSLSRSDTEAFF. Here the CDR3 DNA reads TGTGCCAGCAGCTTAAGCAGATCAGACACTGAAGCTTTCTTT.

This clonotype was observed a few times. A much larger clone sits a single nucleotide away, making a read error possible. This sequence joins TRBV7-8 and TRBJ2-5, with no clear D. Deletions cut 3 bases from V and 7 bases from J, with 3 bases between. The CDR3 has 10 amino acids. The V gene's germline CDR1 is SGHVS and CDR2 FQNEAQ. The CDR3, as DNA: TGTGCCAGCAGCTTGGCGACCCAGTACTTC. Translation gives CASSLATQYF.

The chain links TRBV5-6 to TRBJ1-1; maybe TRBD1 (6 bases). Germline V gene sequence: CDR1 SGHDT, CDR2 YYEEEE. The CDR3 totals 15 residues. V lost 3 bases and J 5 bases, leaving 17 bases between the germline ends. The CDR3 spells CASSSKYRDKTEAFF. CDR3 nucleotides: TGTGCCAGCAGCTCAAAATACCGGGACAAGACTGAAGCTTTCTTT.

This clonotype occurred a few times. V usage is TRBV20-1 and J usage is TRBJ2-7; D unclear. V lost 1 base and J 4 bases, leaving 11 bases between the germline ends. There are 13 residues in the CDR3. Germline CDR1 and CDR2: DFQATT and SNEGSKA (reference sequence). Here the CDR3 reads CSARVENRYEQYF. The CDR3 coding sequence is TGCAGTGCTAGAGTGGAAAACCGGTACGAGCAGTACTTC.

In its sample, this clonotype was seen a few times. V is TRBV6-5 and J is TRBJ2-7; D gene uncertain. The CDR3 sequence is 15 residues long. The germline V and J ends were trimmed by 0 bases and 6 bases, with 15 bases remaining between them. In germline, CDR1 is MNHEY, CDR2 SVGAGI. The DNA for the CDR3 is TGTGCCAGCAGTTACTCGATTCTTAGGGTCGGCGAGCAGTACTTC. Its translation is CASSYSILRVGEQYF.

This clonotype has a count of ten or more. This sequence joins TRBV5-1 and TRBJ2-7; weak D call: TRBD2 (6 bases). The V gene lost 4 bases and the J gene lost 3 bases, with 11 bases spanning the gap. This CDR3 region has 13 residues. CDR1 SGHRS and CDR2 YFSETQ come from the germline V gene. CDR3 in DNA: TGCGCCAGCAGCCCCCGGGAGCACTACGAGCAGTACTTC. Translating it yields CASSPREHYEQYF.

This clonotype showed up many times. The genes are TRBV5-1 and TRBJ2-2; D is perhaps TRBD1 (6 bases). V was cut by 2 bases and J by 0 bases, with 8 bases left in between. Germline CDR1 reads SGHRS; CDR2 reads YFSETQ. This CDR3 contains 15 residues. CDR3 DNA: TGCGCCAGCAGCTTAGGACAGCCGAACACCGGGGAGCTGTTTTTT. Residues: CASSLGQPNTGELFF.

The chain recombines TRBV7-3 with TRBJ2-2, with D tentatively TRBD1 (5 bases). The V end lost 6 bases, the J end lost 5 bases, and 7 bases lay between the germline ends. This CDR3 region has 12 residues. Looked up from germline, CDR1 is SGHTA and CDR2 is FQGTGA. CDR3 sequence: CASRQETGELFF. Here the CDR3 DNA reads TGTGCCAGCAGACAGGAAACCGGGGAGCTGTTTTTT.

This clonotype has more than one count but fewer than ten. The V call is TRBV5-6, the J call TRBJ1-2; perhaps TRBD1 as D (5 bases). The CDR3 spans 14 residues. Trimming removed 2 bases at V and 7 bases at J, with 15 bases between. Germline CDR1 is SGHDT and CDR2 is YYEEEE. The CDR3 DNA follows: TGTGCCAGCAGCTTTTCTCCAGGGTCTACTGGCTACACCTTC. Amino acids: CASSFSPGSTGYTF.

The rearrangement uses TRBV6-4 and TRBJ2-2; D gene ambiguous. Germline CDR1 reads MRHNA; CDR2 reads SNTAGT. V lost 5 bases, J lost 7 bases, and 14 bases lay in between. The CDR3 consists of 14 residues. DNA for the CDR3: TGTGCCAGCAGTTACTACGCCTCCGGCGGGGAGCTGTTTTTT. Amino acids: CASSYYASGGELFF.

This chain connects TRBV7-2 to TRBJ2-5; TRBD2 is a possible D gene (5 bases). The CDR3 has 14 amino acids. Germline CDR1 reads SGHTA; CDR2 reads FQGNSA. Trimming shortened V by 0 bases and J by 7 bases, and 12 bases separated the two germline ends. The CDR3 is CASSLAGREGTQYF. The CDR3 DNA reads TGTGCCAGCAGCTTAGCAGGAAGAGAGGGGACCCAGTACTTC.

The chain is built from TRBV28 and TRBJ1-2, with D perhaps matching TRBD1 (6 bases). Trimming took off 6 bases at V and 8 bases at J, with 16 bases between the two ends. The CDR3 spans 13 residues. Looked up from germline, CDR1 is MDHEN and CDR2 is SYDVKM. Here the CDR3 reads CASSQGGERGYTF. The CDR3 nucleotides are TGTGCCAGCAGCCAAGGGGGGGAGCGCGGCTACACCTTC.

V and J are TRBV2 and TRBJ2-7; 7 positions agree with TRBD1. This CDR3 spans 17 amino acids. V lost 7 bases and J lost 2; bases outside the gene matches: 17. Per the germline V gene, CDR1 is SNHLY and CDR2 is FYNNEI. This CDR3 reads CASIPPFVRDSTYEQYF. The CDR3 DNA sequence: TGTGCCAGCATTCCGCCCTTCGTTAGGGACAGCACCTACGAGCAGTACTTC.

This clonotype was observed a few times. The CDR3 DNA reads TGTGCCAGCAGCTTACAGGGGGTCGTTTTCCACGAGCAGTACTTC. Translating it yields CASSLQGVVFHEQYF. The chain links TRBV7-9 to TRBJ2-7; TRBD1 matches at 7 bases. Germline V gives CDR1 SEHNR, CDR2 FQNEAQ (reference sequence). This CDR3 comprises 15 residues. The junction had 9 bases not matched to a gene; V was cut back by 2 bases and J by 5 bases.

The chain couples TRBV19 to TRBJ2-2, with 8 bases matching TRBD2. This CDR3 contains 15 residues. Trimming cost V 5 bases and J 6 bases; bases outside gene matches: 8. Germline CDR1 is LNHDA and CDR2 is SQIVND (reference sequence). This chain's CDR3 is CASSSAGRGPGELFF. CDR3 bases: TGTGCCAGTAGTTCCGCCGGGAGGGGTCCCGGGGAGCTGTTTTTT.

The V call is TRBV12-3 or TRBV12-4, the J call TRBJ1-2; the D gene is possibly TRBD1 (5 bases). This CDR3 is 15 amino acids long. Trimming left V 1 base short and J 3 bases short, with 12 bases between. The CDR3 DNA is TGTGCCAGCAGTTTAGGGGCCGCCAGGGACTATGGCTACACCTTC. Its translation: CASSLGAARDYGYTF.

The genes are TRBV29-1 and TRBJ2-5; 7 nucleotides align to TRBD1. Germline CDR1 is SQVTM and CDR2 is ANQGSEA. Trimming cost V 7 bases and J 0 bases; bases outside gene matches: 5. The CDR3 totals 13 residues. The CDR3 reads CSGAGTDQETQYF. The CDR3 DNA follows: TGCAGCGGCGCCGGGACAGACCAAGAGACCCAGTACTTC.

This clonotype was counted a few times. V gene TRBV27 combines with J gene TRBJ1-1; D remains ambiguous. From germline, CDR1 is MNHEY and CDR2 SMNVEV (reference sequence). V lost 6 bases, J lost 11 bases, and 22 bases lay in between. This CDR3 is 14 amino acids long. The CDR3 bases are TGTGCCAGCAGAACACCGGGCCTTTCGGCGGAGGCTTTCTTT. This sequence encodes CASRTPGLSAEAFF.

The genes are TRBV11-3 and TRBJ2-5; perhaps TRBD1 as D (6 bases). The CDR3 covers 16 residues. Germline V gene data show CDR1 as SGHNT and CDR2 as YENEEA. The V end lost 0 bases, the J end lost 4 bases, and 15 bases lay between the germline ends. CDR3 residues: CASSLDSGATGETQYF. The CDR3 DNA reads TGTGCCAGCAGCTTAGATTCAGGGGCCACCGGAGAGACCCAGTACTTC.

This clonotype was observed a few times. The rearrangement links TRBV9 to TRBJ1-4; the D is unclear. Trimming pared 3 bases from V and 4 bases from J, leaving 10 bases between. Germline V CDR1 and CDR2: SGDLS, YYNGEE. The CDR3 sequence is 14 residues long. DNA of the CDR3: TGTGCCAGCAGCGGACACGGCCATAATGAAAAACTGTTTTTT. Translated, it gives CASSGHGHNEKLFF.